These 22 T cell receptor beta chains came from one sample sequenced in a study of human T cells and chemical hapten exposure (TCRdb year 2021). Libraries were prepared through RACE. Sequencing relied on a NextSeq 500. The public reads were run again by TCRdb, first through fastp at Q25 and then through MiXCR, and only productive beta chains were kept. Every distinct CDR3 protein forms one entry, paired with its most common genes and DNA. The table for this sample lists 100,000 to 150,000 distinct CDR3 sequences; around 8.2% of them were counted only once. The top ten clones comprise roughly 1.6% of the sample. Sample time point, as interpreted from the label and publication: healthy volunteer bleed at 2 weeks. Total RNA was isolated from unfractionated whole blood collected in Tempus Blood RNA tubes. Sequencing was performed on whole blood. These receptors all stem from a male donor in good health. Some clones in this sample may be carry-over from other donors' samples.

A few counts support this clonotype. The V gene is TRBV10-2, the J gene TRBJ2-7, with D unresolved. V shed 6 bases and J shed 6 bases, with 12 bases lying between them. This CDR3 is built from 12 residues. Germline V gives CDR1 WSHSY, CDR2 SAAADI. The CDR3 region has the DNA TGCGCCAGCAGCGGTACTCGATTCGAGCAGTACTTC. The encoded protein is CASSGTRFEQYF.

CDR3 loop: CASSPPVLSRNEQYF. In DNA form, the CDR3 reads TGTGCCAGCAGCCCCCCAGTACTCTCCAGGAACGAGCAGTACTTC. V usage is TRBV5-5 and J usage is TRBJ2-7, with no clear D. The V end lost 4 bases, the J end lost 5 bases, and 19 bases lay between the germline ends. Per germline, CDR1 SGHKS and CDR2 YYEKEE (reference sequence). The CDR3 covers 15 residues.

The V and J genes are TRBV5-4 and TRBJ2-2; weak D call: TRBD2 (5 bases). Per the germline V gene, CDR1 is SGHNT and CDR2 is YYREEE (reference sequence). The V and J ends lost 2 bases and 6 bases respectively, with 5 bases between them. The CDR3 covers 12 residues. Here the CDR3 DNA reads TGTGCCAGCAGCTTTAGCGCCGGGGAGCTGTTTTTT. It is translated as CASSFSAGELFF.

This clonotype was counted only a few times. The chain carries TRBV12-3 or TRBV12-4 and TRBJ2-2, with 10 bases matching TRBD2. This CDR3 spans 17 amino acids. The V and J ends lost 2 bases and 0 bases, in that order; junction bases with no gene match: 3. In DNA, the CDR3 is TGTGCCAGCAGTTTACTAGCGGGGGTGTCGAACACCGGGGAGCTGTTTTTT. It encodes CASSLLAGVSNTGELFF.

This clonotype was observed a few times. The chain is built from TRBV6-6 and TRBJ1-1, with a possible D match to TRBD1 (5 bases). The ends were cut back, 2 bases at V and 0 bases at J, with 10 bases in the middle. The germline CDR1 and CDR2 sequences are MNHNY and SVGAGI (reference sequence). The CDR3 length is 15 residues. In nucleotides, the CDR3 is TGTGCCAGCAGTTACACCGGACACTTGAACACTGAAGCTTTCTTT. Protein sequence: CASSYTGHLNTEAFF.

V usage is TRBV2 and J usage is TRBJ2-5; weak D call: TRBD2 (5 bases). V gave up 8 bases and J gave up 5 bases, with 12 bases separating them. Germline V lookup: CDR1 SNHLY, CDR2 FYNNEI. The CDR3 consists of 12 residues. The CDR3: CASGELWETQYF. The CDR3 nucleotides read TGTGCCAGCGGGGAGTTGTGGGAGACCCAGTACTTC.

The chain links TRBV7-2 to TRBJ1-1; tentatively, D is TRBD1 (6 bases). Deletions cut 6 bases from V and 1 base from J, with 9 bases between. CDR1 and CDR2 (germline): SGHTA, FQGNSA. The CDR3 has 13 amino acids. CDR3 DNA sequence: TGTGCCAGCAGTCAGGACAGGAACACTGAAGCTTTCTTT. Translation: CASSQDRNTEAFF.

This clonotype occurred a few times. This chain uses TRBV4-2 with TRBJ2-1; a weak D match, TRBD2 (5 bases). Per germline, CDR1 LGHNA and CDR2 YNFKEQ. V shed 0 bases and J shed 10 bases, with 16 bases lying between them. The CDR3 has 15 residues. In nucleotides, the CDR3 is TGTGCCAGCAGCCAAGATAGGCTAGCTGGGTGGGAGCAGTTCTTC. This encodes CASSQDRLAGWEQFF.

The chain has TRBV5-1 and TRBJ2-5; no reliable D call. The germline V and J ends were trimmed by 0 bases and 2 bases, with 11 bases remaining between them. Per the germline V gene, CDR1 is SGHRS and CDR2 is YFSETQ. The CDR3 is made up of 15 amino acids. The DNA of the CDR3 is TGCGCCAGCAGCTTGGCGGAATCAGAGCAAGAGACCCAGTACTTC. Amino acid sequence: CASSLAESEQETQYF.

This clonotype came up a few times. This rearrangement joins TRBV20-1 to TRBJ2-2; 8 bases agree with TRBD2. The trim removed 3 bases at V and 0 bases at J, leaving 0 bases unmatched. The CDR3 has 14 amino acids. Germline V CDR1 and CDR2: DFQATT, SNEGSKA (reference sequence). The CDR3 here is CSARRGANTGELFF. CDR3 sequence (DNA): TGCAGTGCTAGGCGGGGGGCGAACACCGGGGAGCTGTTTTTT.

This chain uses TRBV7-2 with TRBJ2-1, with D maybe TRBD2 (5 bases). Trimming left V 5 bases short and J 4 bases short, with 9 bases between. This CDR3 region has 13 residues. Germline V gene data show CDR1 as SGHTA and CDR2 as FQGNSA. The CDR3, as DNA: TGTGCCAGCAGCCCCGGGAATTACAATGAGCAGTTCTTC. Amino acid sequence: CASSPGNYNEQFF.

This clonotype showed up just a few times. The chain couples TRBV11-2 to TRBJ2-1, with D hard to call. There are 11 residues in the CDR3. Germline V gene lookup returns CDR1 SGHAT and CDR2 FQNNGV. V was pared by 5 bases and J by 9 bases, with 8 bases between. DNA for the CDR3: TGTGCCAGCAGCCCGAGCATTGAGCAGTTCTTC. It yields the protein CASSPSIEQFF.

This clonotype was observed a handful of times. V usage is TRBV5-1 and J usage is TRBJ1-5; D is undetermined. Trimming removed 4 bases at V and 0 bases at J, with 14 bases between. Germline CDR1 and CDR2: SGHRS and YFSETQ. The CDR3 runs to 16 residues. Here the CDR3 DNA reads TGCGCCAGCAGCCGGCCCACAGTGAATAGCAATCAGCCCCAGCATTTT. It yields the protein CASSRPTVNSNQPQHF.

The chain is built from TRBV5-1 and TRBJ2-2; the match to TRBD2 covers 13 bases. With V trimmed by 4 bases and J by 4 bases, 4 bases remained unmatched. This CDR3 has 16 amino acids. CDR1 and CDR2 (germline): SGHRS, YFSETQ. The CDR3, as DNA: TGCGCCAGCAGCAGAGGGACTAGCGGGACCACCGGGGAGCTGTTTTTT. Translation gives CASSRGTSGTTGELFF.

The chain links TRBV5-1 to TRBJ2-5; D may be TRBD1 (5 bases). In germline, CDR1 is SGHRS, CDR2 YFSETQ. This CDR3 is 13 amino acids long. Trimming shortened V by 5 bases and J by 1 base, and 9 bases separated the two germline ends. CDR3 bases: TGCGCCAGCAGACCAGGGTCCCAAGAGACCCAGTACTTC. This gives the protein CASRPGSQETQYF. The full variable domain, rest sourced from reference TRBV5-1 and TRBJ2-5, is KAGVTQTPRYLIKTRGQQVTLSCSPISGHRSVSWYQQTPGQGLQFLFEYFSETQRNKGNFPGRFSGRQFSNSRSEMNVSTLELGDSALYLCASRPGSQETQYFGPGTRLLVL.

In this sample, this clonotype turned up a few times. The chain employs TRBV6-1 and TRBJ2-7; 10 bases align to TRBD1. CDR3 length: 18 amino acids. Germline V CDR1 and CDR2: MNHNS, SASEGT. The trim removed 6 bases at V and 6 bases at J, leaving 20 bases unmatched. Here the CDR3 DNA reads TGTGCCAGCAGCCGCATTACCCCGGGACAGGGGACCTCCACCGAGCAGTACTTC. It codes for CASSRITPGQGTSTEQYF.

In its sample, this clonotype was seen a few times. The CDR3 DNA reads TGTGCCAGCTCGGCTGAGCGGGGGGGCTCCTACAATGAGCAGTTCTTC. Amino acid sequence: CASSAERGGSYNEQFF. The chain carries TRBV11-1 and TRBJ2-1, with 10 bases fitting TRBD2. Germline CDR1 and CDR2: SGHAT and FQDESV (reference sequence). The CDR3 spans 16 residues. The V and J ends lost 8 bases and 0 bases, in that order; junction bases with no gene match: 7.

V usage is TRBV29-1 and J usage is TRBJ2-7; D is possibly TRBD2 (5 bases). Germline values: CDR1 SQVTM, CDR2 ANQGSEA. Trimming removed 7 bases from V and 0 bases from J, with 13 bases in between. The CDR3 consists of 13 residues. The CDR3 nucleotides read TGCAGCGCATCGGGCGGGCCCTCCTACGAGCAGTACTTC. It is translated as CSASGGPSYEQYF.

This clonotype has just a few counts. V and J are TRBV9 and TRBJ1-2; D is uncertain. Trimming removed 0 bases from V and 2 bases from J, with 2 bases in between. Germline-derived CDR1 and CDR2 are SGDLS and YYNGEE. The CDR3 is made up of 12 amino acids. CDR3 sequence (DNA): TGTGCCAGCAGCGTAGGAAACTATGGCTACACCTTC. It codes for CASSVGNYGYTF.

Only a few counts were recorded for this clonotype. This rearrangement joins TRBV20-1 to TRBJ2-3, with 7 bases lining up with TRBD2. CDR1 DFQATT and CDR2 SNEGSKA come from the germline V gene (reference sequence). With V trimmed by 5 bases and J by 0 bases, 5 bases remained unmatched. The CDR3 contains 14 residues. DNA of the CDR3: TGCAGTGCTGAAGCGGGGCTTAGCACAGATACGCAGTATTTT. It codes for CSAEAGLSTDTQYF.

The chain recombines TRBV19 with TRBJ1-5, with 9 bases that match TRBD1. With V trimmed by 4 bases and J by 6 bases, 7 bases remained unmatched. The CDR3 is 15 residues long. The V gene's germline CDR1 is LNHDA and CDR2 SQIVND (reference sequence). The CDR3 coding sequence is TGTGCCAGTAGTAAGAGACAGGGGGTGGCTCAGCCCCAGCATTTT. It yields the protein CASSKRQGVAQPQHF.

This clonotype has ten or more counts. CDR3 nucleotides: TGTGCCAGCAGAGCCGCCGTGAAGGAGCAGTACTTC. It specifies CASRAAVKEQYF. The V call is TRBV6-6, the J call TRBJ2-7; no reliable D call. CDR1 and CDR2 (germline): MNHNY, SVGAGI (reference sequence). This CDR3 region has 12 residues. With 6 bases removed from V and 7 bases from J, the gap between germline ends came to 13 bases.